This T cell receptor (beta chain) was recovered during a study of blood T cells in healthy people across ages. Overall study findings and caveats: Both higher diversity and more naive CD4+ cells marked long-lived donors when set against aged donors. Since the PBMCs were unsorted, naive and antigen-experienced cells could not be conclusively compared. Estimated diversity, derived from one million T cells, was regarded as an underestimate.

The authors ran a second PCR of about 6 to 12 cycles using a sample-barcoded 5' primer and a J-beta primer mix. TCRdb fed the 5' RACE reads into MiXCR, producing one record per CDR3 protein. The sample records around 970,000 distinct CDR3 sequences, roughly 47% being singletons. Note on this clonotype: Its antigen remains unidentified.

Trimming removed 5 bases at V and 0 bases at J, with 10 bases between. Germline V CDR1 and CDR2: SQVTM, ANQGSEA. CDR3 length: 13 amino acids. Sequenced material: blood. The chain has TRBV29-1 and TRBJ2-5; D not resolved. The clonotype was recovered from a woman between 55 and 75 years old in good health. CDR3 residues: CSVTDWHQETQYF. The CDR3 bases are TGCAGCGTTACAGACTGGCACCAAGAGACCCAGTACTTC.